This TCR beta chain was captured in a study of blood T cell repertoires in COVID-19. Method: immunoSEQ multiplex PCR; TCRdb's copy keeps in-frame clones and lacks some. The table records approximately 220,000 clones, 65% to 85% of them present only once. This clone was seen only a few times. The sample was peripheral blood. This receptor was obtained from a man between 40 and 49 years old with acute or convalescent COVID-19.

The CDR3 spells CASSEQGNSPLHF. The CDR3 nucleotides are TGCGCCAGCAGTGAGCAGGGCAATTCACCCCTCCACTTT. The rearrangement links TRBV10-2 to TRBJ1-6, with D possibly being TRBD1 (5 bases). This CDR3 contains 13 residues. The V gene lost 2 bases and the J gene lost 7 bases, with 6 bases spanning the gap. The germline gives CDR1 WSHSY, CDR2 SAAADI.